These T cell receptor beta chains were read from a single sample in a study of vaccination effects on CD4 cells after COVID-19. Measured with immunoSEQ multiplex PCR; TCRdb has only the in-frame clones, and not every one. The sample comprises about 73,000 clones, roughly 74% of which are singletons, and 2.5% to 3% rests with the top ten. Their antigens remain unidentified. Material: CD4+ T cells from PBMCs cultured with HCoV-NL63 spike peptides, obtained before COVID-19 vaccination. The receptors come from a human donor who received a COVID-19 vaccine. CDR3s include the opening cysteine and the closing phenylalanine or tryptophan.

>TRBJ2-5|TRBV4-1
CASSRDPVGTRYQETQYF
>TRBJ2-5|TRBV7-3
CASSFTSGGKETQYF
>TRBJ1-6|TRBV10-3
CAISEGRNSPLHF
>TRBJ2-3|TRBV3-1/TRBV3-2
CASTRDRSADTQYF
>TRBJ1-3|TRBV5-1
CASRSGQGVLGSGNTIYF
>TRBJ2-2|TRBV14
CASSFVRVSSGELFF
>TRBJ1-5|TRBV4-3
CASSQETGNNQPQHF
>TRBJ1-6|TRBV28
CASGESPLHF
>TRBJ2-5|TRBV18
CASSPATVQETQYF
>TRBJ2-3|TRBV18
CASSPRLAGTDTQYF
>TRBJ2-4|TRBV5-6
CASSLGADSLAKNIQYF
>TRBJ1-1|TRBV20-1
CSASRTAGTEAFF
>TRBJ2-5|TRBV24-1
CATSDPASGFQETQYF
>TRBJ1-6|TRBV7-9
CASEEESYNSPLHF
>TRBJ1-5|TRBV4-3
CASSQDVWNQPQHF
>TRBJ1-2|TRBV24-1
CATSASNYGYTF
>TRBJ2-2|TRBV2
CASSGLAGAVGELFF
>TRBJ2-2|TRBV24-1
CATSDGGTANTGELFF
>TRBJ1-1|TRBV3-1/TRBV3-2
CASSQGRANTEAFF
>TRBJ2-3|TRBV7-9
CASSLTEGGYTDTQYF
>TRBJ1-2|TRBV19
CASSPNGATFYGYTF
>TRBJ1-1|TRBV5-5
CASSFLSSATEAFF
>TRBJ1-2|TRBV5-1
CASSFSPGQGGNGYTF
>TRBJ2-3|TRBV9
CASSARLGADTQYF
>TRBJ1-4|TRBV9
CASSLGAQDRAREKLFF
>TRBJ1-2|TRBV9
CASSWGRTDGYTF
>TRBJ1-5|TRBV18
CASSEDRGAQPQHF
>TRBJ2-1|TRBV4-1
CASSQANRDRVGPFYNEQFF
>TRBJ2-3|TRBV7-2
CASSLARGTDTQYF
>TRBJ1-1|TRBV7-3
CASRIGTASMNTEAFF
>TRBJ1-1|TRBV2
CASRTGLNTEAFF
>TRBJ2-5|TRBV6-6
CASSYSIGVQYF
>TRBJ1-5|TRBV24-1
CATPRDNFSNQPQHF
>TRBJ2-2|TRBV2
CASSEKRAGELFF
>TRBJ1-1|TRBV6-6
CASSTRGSEAFF
>TRBJ2-3|TRBV7-9
CASSSGLAGYTDTQYF
>TRBJ1-2|TRBV18
CASSPLLGTGTANYGYTF
>TRBJ2-3|TRBV6-1
CASSESDSLFRQYF
>TRBJ2-2|TRBV2
CASTSRASGGPTGELFF
>TRBJ1-4|TRBV19
CASSIWESNEKLFF
>TRBJ1-1|TRBV5-1
CASSSGQGDTEAFF
>TRBJ2-2|TRBV5-1
CASSLLGQNTGELFF
>TRBJ1-1|TRBV11-2
CASSPQGMNTEAFF
>TRBJ2-1|TRBV6-5
CASRLRDSRSNEQFF
>TRBJ1-6|TRBV5-6
CASSLTGRDSPLHF